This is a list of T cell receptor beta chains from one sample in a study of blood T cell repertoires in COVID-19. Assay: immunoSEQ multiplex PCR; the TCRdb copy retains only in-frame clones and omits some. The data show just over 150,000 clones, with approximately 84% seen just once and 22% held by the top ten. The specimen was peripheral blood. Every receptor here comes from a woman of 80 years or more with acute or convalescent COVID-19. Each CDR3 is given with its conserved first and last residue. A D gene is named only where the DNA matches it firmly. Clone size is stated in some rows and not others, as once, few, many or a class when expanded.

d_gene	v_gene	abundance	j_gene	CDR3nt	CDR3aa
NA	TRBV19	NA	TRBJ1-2	TGTGCCAGTACCCCTTCAGGCGGGACCTATGGCTACACCTTC	CASTPSGGTYGYTF
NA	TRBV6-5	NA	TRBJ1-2	TGTGCCAGCAGGCCCAGAGGGGGGGACGTTGGCTACACCTTC	CASRPRGGDVGYTF
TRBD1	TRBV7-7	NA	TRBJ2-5	TGTGCCAGCAGCTCCCCTACAGAGGGGGCAGAGACCCAGTACTTC	CASSSPTEGAETQYF
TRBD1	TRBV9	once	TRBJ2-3	TGTGCCAGCAGCGTAAGACAGGGGGCCACAGATACGCAGTATTTT	CASSVRQGATDTQYF
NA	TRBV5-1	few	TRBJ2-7	TGCGCCAGCAGCTTGGCCAGGGGCGGCTACGAGCAGTACTTC	CASSLARGGYEQYF
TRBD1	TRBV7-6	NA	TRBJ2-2	TGTGCCAGCAGCCTCCGTGGGGGACAGGGGCTGATTATAACCGGGGAGCTGTTTTTT	CASSLRGGQGLIITGELFF
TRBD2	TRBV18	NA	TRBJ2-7	TGTGCCAGCTCACCTTCCGGGACTAGCGGAGGGATATACGAGCAGTACTTC	CASSPSGTSGGIYEQYF
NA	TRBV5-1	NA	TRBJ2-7	TGCGCCAGCAGCTTGTATTCAGGGGATCTCGAGCAGTACTTC	CASSLYSGDLEQYF
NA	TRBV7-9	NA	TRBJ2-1	TGTGCCAGCAGCTATTTCGATGAGCAGTTCTTC	CASSYFDEQFF
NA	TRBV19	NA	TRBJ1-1	TGTGCCAGTAGTCCACCCGGGGAGGCAAACACTGAAGCTTTCTTT	CASSPPGEANTEAFF
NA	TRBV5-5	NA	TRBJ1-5	TGTGCCAGCAGCTACAGGGAGCGGTATCAGCCCCAGCATTTT	CASSYRERYQPQHF
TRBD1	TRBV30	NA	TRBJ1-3	TGTGCCTGGACCACAGGGGGGTGGAACACCATATATTTT	CAWTTGGWNTIYF
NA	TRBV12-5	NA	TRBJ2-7	TGTGCTAGTGGTCGGACAATTTCAGAGCAGTACTTC	CASGRTISEQYF
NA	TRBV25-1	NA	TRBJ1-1	TGTGCCAGCAGTGAATATCGGCAGGGCCGTCACACTGAAGCTTTCTTT	CASSEYRQGRHTEAFF
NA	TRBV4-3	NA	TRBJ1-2	TGCGCCAGCAGCCAAGTTTGGCAGGGTGTCTACACCTTC	CASSQVWQGVYTF
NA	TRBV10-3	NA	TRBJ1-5	TGTGCCATCAGTGAACAGGAGAGGTATCAGCCCCAGCATTTT	CAISEQERYQPQHF
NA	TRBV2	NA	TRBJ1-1	TGTGCCACCCAAGGGGGTAGTTGGACTGAAGCTTTCTTT	CATQGGSWTEAFF
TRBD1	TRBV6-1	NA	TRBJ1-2	TGTGCCAGCAGTGAGTACAGGGGGTATGGCTACACCTTC	CASSEYRGYGYTF
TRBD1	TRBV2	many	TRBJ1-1	TGTGCCAGCAGGACGGGACAGCAGAACACTGAAGCTTTCTTT	CASRTGQQNTEAFF
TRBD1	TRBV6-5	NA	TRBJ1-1	TGTGCCAGCAAGGACAGGGTATCGGAAGCTTTCTTT	CASKDRVSEAFF
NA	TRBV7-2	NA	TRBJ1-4	TGTGCCAGCAGCCCAAGGGGGACTAATGAAAAACTGTTTTTT	CASSPRGTNEKLFF
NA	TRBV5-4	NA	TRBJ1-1	TGTGCCAGCAGCTTGGCCAGGGAAACTGAAGCTTTCTTT	CASSLARETEAFF
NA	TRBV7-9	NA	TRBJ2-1	TGTGCCAGCAGCTTAAGGGGATCCTACAATGAGCAGTTCTTC	CASSLRGSYNEQFF
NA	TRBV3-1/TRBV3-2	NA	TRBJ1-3	TGTGCCAGCAGCCTGCCGGGGGATGGAAACACCATATATTTT	CASSLPGDGNTIYF
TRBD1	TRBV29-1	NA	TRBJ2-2	TGCAGCGTTGAAGTAGGAGACAGGGTGAACACCGGGGAGCTGTTTTTT	CSVEVGDRVNTGELFF
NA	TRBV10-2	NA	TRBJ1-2	TGCGCCAGCAGTGAACGGGGAGGCAGCTATGGCTACACCTTC	CASSERGGSYGYTF
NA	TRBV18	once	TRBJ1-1	TGTGCCAGCTCACCACCGGCCCCAGGGCGAGCTTTCTTT	CASSPPAPGRAFF
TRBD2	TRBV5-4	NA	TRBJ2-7	TGTGCCAGCAGCTTGGCCGGTAGCGGGAGTTACGAGCAGTACTTC	CASSLAGSGSYEQYF
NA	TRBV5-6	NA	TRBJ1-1	TGTGCCAGCAGCAGGGGGGGCGCGGGCACTGAAGCTTTCTTT	CASSRGGAGTEAFF
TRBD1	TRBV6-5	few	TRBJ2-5	TGTGCCAGCAGCGGACAACAGGGGAAACAAGAGACCCAGTACTTC	CASSGQQGKQETQYF
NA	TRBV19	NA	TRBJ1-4	TGTGCCAGTAGTAGGTCCGCAGGAAGGATTGAAAAACTGTTTTTT	CASSRSAGRIEKLFF
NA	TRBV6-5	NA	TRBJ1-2	TGTGCCAGCAGTCCACAGGGATATCTGCGGGGCTACACCTTC	CASSPQGYLRGYTF
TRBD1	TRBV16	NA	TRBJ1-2	TGTGCCAGCAGCCAATCGGAGGGGGCCCCGCATGGCTACACCTTC	CASSQSEGAPHGYTF
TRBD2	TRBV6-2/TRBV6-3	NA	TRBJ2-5	TGTGCCAGCAGTTCCTGGACTAGTGGGGAGACCCAGTACTTC	CASSSWTSGETQYF
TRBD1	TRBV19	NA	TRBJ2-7	TGTGCCAGCGGGACCGGGACAGGGGTCCTCGAGCAGTACTTC	CASGTGTGVLEQYF
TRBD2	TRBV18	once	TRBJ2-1	TGTGCCAGCTCATTTAGCGGGGGGATCTACAATGAGCAGTTCTTC	CASSFSGGIYNEQFF
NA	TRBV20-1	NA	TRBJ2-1	TGCAGTGCTTCTTTTGGCCATGAGCAGTTCTTC	CSASFGHEQFF
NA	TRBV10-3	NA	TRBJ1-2	TGTGCCATCGCGGGCTCGGTCAACTATGGCTACACCTTC	CAIAGSVNYGYTF
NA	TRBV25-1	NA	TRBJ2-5	TGTGCCAGCAGTGAAATTGGCGGGCAGGGGAAGGGGGAGACCCAGTACTTC	CASSEIGGQGKGETQYF
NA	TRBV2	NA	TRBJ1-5	TGTGCCAGCAGCCAACAGACGTTAGACAATCAGCCCCAGCATTTT	CASSQQTLDNQPQHF
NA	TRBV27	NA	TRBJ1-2	TGTGCCAGCAGTGCAATCTACCAGGGTTTCTACTATGGCTACACCTTC	CASSAIYQGFYYGYTF
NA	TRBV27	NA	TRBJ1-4	TGTGCCAGCAGTTCACAGGCGGGGGGTGAAAAACTGTTTTTT	CASSSQAGGEKLFF
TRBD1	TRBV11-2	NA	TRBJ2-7	TGTGCCAGCAGCTTGGGACAGCCTAACTCCTACGAGCAGTACTTC	CASSLGQPNSYEQYF
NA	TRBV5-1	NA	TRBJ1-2	TGCGCCAGCAGCTTGGTAGAGCCAAACGTTCGCGGCTACACCTTC	CASSLVEPNVRGYTF
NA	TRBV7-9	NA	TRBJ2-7	TGTGCCAGCAGCTTAGTGGGGACATACCCCTACGAGCAGTACTTC	CASSLVGTYPYEQYF
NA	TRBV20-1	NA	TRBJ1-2	TGCAGTGCTAGTCCCGGGGTCGGCTATGGCTACACCTTC	CSASPGVGYGYTF
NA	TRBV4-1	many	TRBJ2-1	TGCGCCAGCAGCCAAGACCAGGGACTGACGTCTCGGTTCTTC	CASSQDQGLTSRFF
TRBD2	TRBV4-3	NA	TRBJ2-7	TGCGCCAGCAGCCAAGGGGCAGGACTAGCCTACGAGCAGTACTTC	CASSQGAGLAYEQYF
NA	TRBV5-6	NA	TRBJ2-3	TGTGCCAGCACCCTGGCCCTAGCGAGCACAGATACGCAGTATTTT	CASTLALASTDTQYF
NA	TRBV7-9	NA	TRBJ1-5	TGTGCCAGCAGCTTAAGCGGGCAGATTAGCAATCAGCCCCAGCATTTT	CASSLSGQISNQPQHF
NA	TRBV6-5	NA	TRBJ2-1	TGTGCCAGCAGTTACGTAGGGGACTTTTCATACAATGAGCAGTTCTTC	CASSYVGDFSYNEQFF
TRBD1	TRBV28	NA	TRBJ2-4	TGTGCCAGCAGTCCTCCGGGACAGGGGAGAAACATTCAGTACTTC	CASSPPGQGRNIQYF
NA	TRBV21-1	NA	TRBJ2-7	TGTGCCAGCAGTCCTCGGGACAGGCGCCACGAGCAGTACTTC	CASSPRDRRHEQYF
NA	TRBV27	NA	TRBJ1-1	TGTGCCAGCAGTTTATCGAACAGAGTATACACTGAAGCTTTCTTT	CASSLSNRVYTEAFF
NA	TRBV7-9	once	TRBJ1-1	TGTGCCAGCAGCTTAGTGGGACACGGGAACACTGAAGCTTTCTTT	CASSLVGHGNTEAFF
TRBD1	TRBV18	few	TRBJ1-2	TGTGCCAGCTCACCGGAGGGACAGGGGAGTGGCTACACCTTC	CASSPEGQGSGYTF
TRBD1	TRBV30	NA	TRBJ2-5	TGTGCCTGGAGTGTAAACAGGGGGAGGCAAGAGACCCAGTACTTC	CAWSVNRGRQETQYF
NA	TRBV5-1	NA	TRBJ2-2	TGCGCCAGCAGCTTGGACCCCTCCACGCCCACTGGGGAGCTGTTTTTT	CASSLDPSTPTGELFF
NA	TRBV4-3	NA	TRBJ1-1	TGCGCCAGCAGCCAAGAAGGCGGGGGCACTGAAGCTTTCTTT	CASSQEGGGTEAFF
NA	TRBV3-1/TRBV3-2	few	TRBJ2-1	TGTGCCAGCAGCCAAGCATGGCAGGGGGCTAGCGGGAACGCCTTCGGTGAGCAGTTCTTC	CASSQAWQGASGNAFGEQFF